The T cell receptor beta chain under discussion was sequenced for a study of CD8+CD57+ T cells in acquired aplastic anemia (dated by TCRdb to the late 2010s). Concerning the study at large: Extracted DNA from sorted CD4+ and CD8+ cells averaged around 3.4 ug, ranging from about 0.17 to 27.4 ug. Healthy donor samples averaged roughly 9.9 million reads for CD4+ and roughly 11 million for CD8+ cells. What the study reported, not specific to this receptor: Around 31 CD8+ CDR3 sequences were shared between patients and controls but appeared highly expressed in patients and within their immunodominant clones. Between patients and healthy controls, no significant difference in CD8+ Simpson's diversity was found (P=0.060).

A word on this clonotype: The antigen it recognizes is unknown. The input lacks base qualities; no much larger clone sits a single base away.

Genomic DNA was used as template for profiling of TCR beta VDJ combinations and CDR3 sequences. An Illumina HiSeq 2000 was the platform used for TCR repertoire sequencing. In the authors' own workflow: Repertoire assessment relied on Simpson's diversity index, CDR3 size and DJ length profiles, and TRBV/TRBJ rearrangement plots. The most abundant DNA sequence in the deep sequencing data was defined as the immunodominant clone. CDR3 amino acid sequences were screened for sharing across subjects and compared with published repertoires and the VDJdb database. TCRdb reworked the public reads: Q25 trimming with fastp, MiXCR clone assembly, productive beta chains retained. Every entry covers one CDR3 protein and lists the most common genes and DNA from its rows. TCRdb, not the original authors, processed these V and J calls. This sample is represented by some 190,000 distinct CDR3 sequences; approximately 45% of them were singletons. The ten largest clones add up to approximately 2.9% of the sample.

In the study, sorted CD4+ and CD8+ blood T cells from patients with severe aplastic anemia and from healthy subjects underwent deep sequencing of TCR repertoires. Ficoll-Paque density gradient centrifugation was used to isolate peripheral blood mononuclear cells. Before DNA was extracted, CD4+ and CD8+ T cells were sorted using either FACS or magnetic beads. CDR1 SGHRS and CDR2 YFSETQ were looked up in the germline V gene. Trimming at the junction amounts to 4 bases on V and 3 bases on J, and the germline ends lie 13 bases apart. The cysteine opens and the phenylalanine closes a CDR3 of 15 amino acids. Only the CDR3 DNA is retained, 45 bases long and in frame from the first base.

The chain is assembled from TRBV5-1 and TRBJ1-4, and possibly TRBD1, on 5 matching bases. Sequenced material: sorted CD4+, CD8+, or CD8+CD57+ T cells (not recorded which) from PBMCs. The sequence derives from a human donor in good health. CDR3 reads: CASSLPGIANEKLFF. The DNA is TGCGCCAGCAGCCTACCAGGGATTGCTAATGAAAAACTGTTTTTT.